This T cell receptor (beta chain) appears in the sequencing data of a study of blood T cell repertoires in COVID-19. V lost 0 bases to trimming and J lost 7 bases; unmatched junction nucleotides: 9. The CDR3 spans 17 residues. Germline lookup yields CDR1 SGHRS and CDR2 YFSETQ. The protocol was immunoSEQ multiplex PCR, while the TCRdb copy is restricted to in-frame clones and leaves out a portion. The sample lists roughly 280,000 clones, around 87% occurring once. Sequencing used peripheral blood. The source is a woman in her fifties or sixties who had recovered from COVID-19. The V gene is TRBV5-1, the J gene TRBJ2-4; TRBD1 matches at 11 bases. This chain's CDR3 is CASSLGSSGTGGNIQYF. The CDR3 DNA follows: TGCGCCAGCAGCTTGGGGAGCTCCGGGACAGGGGGTAACATTCAGTACTTC.